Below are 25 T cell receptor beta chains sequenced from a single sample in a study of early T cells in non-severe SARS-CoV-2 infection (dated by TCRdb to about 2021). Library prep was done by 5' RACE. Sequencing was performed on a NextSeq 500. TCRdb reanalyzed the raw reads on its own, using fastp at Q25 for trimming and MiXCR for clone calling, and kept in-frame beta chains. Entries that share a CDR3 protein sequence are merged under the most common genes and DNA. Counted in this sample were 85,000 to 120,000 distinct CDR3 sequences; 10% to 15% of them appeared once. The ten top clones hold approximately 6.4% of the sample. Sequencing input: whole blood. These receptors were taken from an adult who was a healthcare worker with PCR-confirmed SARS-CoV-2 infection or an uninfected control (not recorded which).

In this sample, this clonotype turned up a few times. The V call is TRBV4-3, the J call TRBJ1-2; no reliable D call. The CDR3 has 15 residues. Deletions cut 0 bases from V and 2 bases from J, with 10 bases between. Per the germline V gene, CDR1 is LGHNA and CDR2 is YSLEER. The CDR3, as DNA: TGCGCCAGCAGCCAAGATACCAGTAGGAACTATGGCTACACCTTC. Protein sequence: CASSQDTSRNYGYTF.

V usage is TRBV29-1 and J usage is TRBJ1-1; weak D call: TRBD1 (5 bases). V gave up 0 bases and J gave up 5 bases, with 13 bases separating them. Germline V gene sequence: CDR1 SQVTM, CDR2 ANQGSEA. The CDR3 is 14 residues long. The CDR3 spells CSVEDRGLGTEAFF. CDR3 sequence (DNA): TGCAGCGTTGAAGATAGGGGCCTGGGGACTGAAGCTTTCTTT.

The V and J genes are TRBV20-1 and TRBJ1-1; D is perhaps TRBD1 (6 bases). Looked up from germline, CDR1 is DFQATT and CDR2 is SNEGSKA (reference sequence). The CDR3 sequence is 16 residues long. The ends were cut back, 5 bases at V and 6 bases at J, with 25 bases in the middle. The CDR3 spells CSALRTASRELPEAFF. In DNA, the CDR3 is TGCAGTGCTCTTCGGACAGCCTCGAGGGAGTTGCCTGAAGCTTTCTTT.

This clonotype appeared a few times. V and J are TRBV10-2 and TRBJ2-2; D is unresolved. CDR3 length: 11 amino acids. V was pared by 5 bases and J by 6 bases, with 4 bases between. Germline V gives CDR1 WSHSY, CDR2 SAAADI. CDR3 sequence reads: CASSSPGELFF. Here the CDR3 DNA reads TGCGCCAGCAGTTCCCCCGGGGAGCTGTTTTTT.

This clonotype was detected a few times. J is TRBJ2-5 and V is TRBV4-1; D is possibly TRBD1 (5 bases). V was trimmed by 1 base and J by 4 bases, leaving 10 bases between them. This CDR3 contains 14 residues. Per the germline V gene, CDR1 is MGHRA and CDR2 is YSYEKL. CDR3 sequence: CASSQGARVETQYF. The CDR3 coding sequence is TGCGCCAGCAGCCAAGGCGCCAGGGTAGAGACCCAGTACTTC.

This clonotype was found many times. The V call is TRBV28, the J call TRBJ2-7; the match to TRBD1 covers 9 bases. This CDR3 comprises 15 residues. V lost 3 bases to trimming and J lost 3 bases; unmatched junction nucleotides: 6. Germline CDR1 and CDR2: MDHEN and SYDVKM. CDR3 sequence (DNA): TGTGCCAGCAGTTTCCCCAGACAGGGGGACTACGAGCAGTACTTC. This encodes CASSFPRQGDYEQYF.

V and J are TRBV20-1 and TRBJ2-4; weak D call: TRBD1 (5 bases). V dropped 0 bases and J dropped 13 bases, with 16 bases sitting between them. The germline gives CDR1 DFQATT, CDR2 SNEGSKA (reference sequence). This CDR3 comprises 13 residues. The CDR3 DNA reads TGCAGTGCTAGAGAGGGGCTAATCGGACAACAGTACTTC. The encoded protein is CSAREGLIGQQYF.

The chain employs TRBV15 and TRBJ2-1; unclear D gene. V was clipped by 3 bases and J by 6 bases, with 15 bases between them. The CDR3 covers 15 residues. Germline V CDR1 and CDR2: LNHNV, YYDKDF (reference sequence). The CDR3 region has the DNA TGTGCCACCAGCAGGGGCCCTGTAGGAGCCAATGAGCAGTTCTTC. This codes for CATSRGPVGANEQFF.

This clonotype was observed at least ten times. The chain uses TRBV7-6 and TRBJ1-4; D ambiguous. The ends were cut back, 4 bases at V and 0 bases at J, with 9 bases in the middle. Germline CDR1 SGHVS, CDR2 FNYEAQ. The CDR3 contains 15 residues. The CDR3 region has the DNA TGTGCCAGCAGCTCTCACATATCAACTAATGAAAAACTGTTTTTT. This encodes CASSSHISTNEKLFF.

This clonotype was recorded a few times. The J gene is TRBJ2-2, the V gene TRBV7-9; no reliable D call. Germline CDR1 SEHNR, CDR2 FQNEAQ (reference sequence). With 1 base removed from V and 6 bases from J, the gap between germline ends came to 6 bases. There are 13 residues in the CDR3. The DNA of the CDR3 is TGTGCCAGCAGCTTAGTCATAGCCGGGGAGCTGTTTTTT. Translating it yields CASSLVIAGELFF.

CDR3 amino acids: CASGPPGGQETQYF. The CDR3 nucleotides are TGTGCCAGCGGGCCCCCCGGGGGCCAAGAGACCCAGTACTTC. The chain couples TRBV7-9 to TRBJ2-5, with a weak D call TRBD2 (6 bases). Between the trimmed V and J ends, which lost 8 bases and 1 base, there was a span of 14 bases. This CDR3 has 14 residues. Germline V gene data show CDR1 as SEHNR and CDR2 as FQNEAQ (reference sequence).

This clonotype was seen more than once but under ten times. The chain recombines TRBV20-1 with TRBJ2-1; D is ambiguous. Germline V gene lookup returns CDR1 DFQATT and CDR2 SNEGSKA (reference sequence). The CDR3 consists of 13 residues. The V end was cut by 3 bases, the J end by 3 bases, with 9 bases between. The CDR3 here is CSARVDDYNEQFF. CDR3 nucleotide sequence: TGCAGTGCTAGGGTTGACGACTACAATGAGCAGTTCTTC.

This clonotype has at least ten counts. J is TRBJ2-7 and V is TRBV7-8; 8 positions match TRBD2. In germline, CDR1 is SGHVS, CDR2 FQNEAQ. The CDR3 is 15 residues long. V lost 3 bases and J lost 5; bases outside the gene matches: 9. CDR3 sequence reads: CASSFIGGRTHEQYF. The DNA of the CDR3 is TGTGCCAGCAGCTTCATTGGCGGGAGGACCCACGAGCAGTACTTC.

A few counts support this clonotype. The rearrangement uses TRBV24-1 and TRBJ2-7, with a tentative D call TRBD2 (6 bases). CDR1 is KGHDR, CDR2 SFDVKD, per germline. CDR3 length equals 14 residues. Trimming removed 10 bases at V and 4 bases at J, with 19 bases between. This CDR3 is CATEADRRGYEQYF. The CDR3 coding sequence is TGTGCCACAGAAGCCGACAGACGGGGGTACGAGCAGTACTTC.

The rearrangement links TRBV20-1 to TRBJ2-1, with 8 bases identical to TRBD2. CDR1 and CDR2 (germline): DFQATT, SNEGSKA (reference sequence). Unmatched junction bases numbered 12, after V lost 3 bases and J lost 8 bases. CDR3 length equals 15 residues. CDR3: CSASTPGTSNHEQFF. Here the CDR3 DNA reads TGCAGTGCTAGTACCCCCGGGACTAGTAATCATGAGCAGTTCTTC.

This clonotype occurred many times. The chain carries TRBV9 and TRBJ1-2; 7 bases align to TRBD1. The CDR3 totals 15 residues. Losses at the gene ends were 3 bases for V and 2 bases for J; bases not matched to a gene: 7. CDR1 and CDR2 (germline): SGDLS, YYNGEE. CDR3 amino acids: CASSAGQEANYGYTF. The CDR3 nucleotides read TGTGCCAGCAGCGCCGGACAGGAGGCAAACTATGGCTACACCTTC.

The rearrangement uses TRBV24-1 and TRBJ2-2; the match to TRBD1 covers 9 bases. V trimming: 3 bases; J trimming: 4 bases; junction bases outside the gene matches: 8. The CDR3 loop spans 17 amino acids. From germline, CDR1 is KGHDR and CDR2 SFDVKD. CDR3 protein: CATSDVIGTGSTGELFF. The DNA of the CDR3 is TGTGCCACCAGTGATGTGATTGGGACAGGGAGCACCGGGGAGCTGTTTTTT.

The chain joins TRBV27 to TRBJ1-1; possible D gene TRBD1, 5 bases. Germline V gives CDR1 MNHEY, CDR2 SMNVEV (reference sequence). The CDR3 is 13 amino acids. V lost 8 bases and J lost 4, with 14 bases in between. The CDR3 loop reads CASGRLQGTEAFF. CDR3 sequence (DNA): TGTGCCAGCGGCCGCCTGCAGGGCACTGAAGCTTTCTTT.

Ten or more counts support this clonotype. CDR3 region: CASSRVGPRSPLHF. The CDR3 nucleotides are TGTGCCAGCAGTCGAGTGGGCCCACGTTCACCCCTCCACTTT. J is TRBJ1-6 and V is TRBV28; D is ambiguous. Trimming took off 5 bases at V and 9 bases at J, with 14 bases between the two ends. CDR3 size: 14 residues. Germline CDR1 is MDHEN and CDR2 is SYDVKM. Full variable domain (remainder filled in from reference TRBV28 and TRBJ1-6): DVKVTQSSRYLVKRTGEKVFLECVQDMDHENMFWYRQDPGLGLRLIYFSYDVKMKEKGDIPEGYSVSREKKERFSLILESASTNQTSMYLCASSRVGPRSPLHFGNGTRLTVT.

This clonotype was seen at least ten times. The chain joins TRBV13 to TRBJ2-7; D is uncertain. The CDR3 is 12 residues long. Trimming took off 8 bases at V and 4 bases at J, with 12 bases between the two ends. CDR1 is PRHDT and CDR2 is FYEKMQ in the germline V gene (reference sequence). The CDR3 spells CASQRVGYEQYF. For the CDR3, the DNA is TGTGCCAGCCAACGAGTCGGGTACGAGCAGTACTTC.

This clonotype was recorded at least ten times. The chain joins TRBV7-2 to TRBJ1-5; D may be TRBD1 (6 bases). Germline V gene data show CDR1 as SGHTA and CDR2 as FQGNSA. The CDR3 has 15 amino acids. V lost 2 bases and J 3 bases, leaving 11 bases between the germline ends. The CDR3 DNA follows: TGTGCCAGCAGCTTAACAGGGACTTCCAATCAGCCCCAGCATTTT. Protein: CASSLTGTSNQPQHF.

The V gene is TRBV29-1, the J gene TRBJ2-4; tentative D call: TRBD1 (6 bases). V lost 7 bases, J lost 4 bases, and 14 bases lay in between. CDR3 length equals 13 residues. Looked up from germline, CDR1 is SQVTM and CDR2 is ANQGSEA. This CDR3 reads CSALDRQKNIQYF. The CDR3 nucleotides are TGCAGCGCCTTGGACAGACAAAAAAACATTCAGTACTTC. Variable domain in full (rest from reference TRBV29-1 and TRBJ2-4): SAVISQKPSRDICQRGTSLTIQCQVDSQVTMMFWYRQQPGQSLTLIATANQGSEATYESGFVIDKFPISRPNLTFSTLTVSNMSPEDSSIYLCSALDRQKNIQYFGAGTRLSVL.

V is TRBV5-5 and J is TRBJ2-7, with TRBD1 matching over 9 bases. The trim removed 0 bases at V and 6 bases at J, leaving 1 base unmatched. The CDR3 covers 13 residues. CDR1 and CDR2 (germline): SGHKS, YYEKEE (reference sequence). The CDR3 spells CASSLGQGVEQYF. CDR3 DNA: TGTGCCAGCAGCTTGGGACAGGGGGTCGAGCAGTACTTC.

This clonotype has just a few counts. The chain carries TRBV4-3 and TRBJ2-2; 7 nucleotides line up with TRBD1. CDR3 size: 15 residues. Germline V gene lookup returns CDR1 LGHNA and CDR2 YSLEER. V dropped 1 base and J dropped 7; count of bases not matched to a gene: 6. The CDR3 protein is CASSQVEGAFGELFF. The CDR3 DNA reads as TGCGCCAGCAGCCAAGTAGAGGGGGCTTTCGGGGAGCTGTTTTTT.

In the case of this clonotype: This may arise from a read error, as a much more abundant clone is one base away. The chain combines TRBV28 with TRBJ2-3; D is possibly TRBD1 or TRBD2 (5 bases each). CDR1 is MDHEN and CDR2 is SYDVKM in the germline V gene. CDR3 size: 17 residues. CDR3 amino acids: CASSPYLLGDSTDAQYF. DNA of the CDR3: TGTGCCAGCAGCCCTTATCTCTTGGGGGATAGCACAGATGCGCAGTATTTT.